This T cell receptor (beta chain) was identified during a study of blood T cell repertoires in COVID-19. Study as a whole: The samples span acute and convalescent COVID-19 from the United States, Italy and Spain. Sample material is recorded as cDNA or gDNA derived from T cells, B-cell-depleted T cells, or PBMCs.

As handled by the study authors: Scientists estimated how many nucleated cells there were by amplifying reference gene primers. Assay used: immunoSEQ multiplex PCR; TCRdb lists only in-frame clones, some missing. The DNA was the basis for D and trimming; V, J and clone size are from that table. The sample lists tens of thousands of clones, roughly 86% seen once, with around 7.4% in the top ten. The TCR sequence derives from a human donor with acute or convalescent COVID-19. The donor label of this sample is uncertain. The specimen sequenced was peripheral blood.

The CDR3 protein is CASSVPGPGETQYF. The CDR3 DNA is TGTGCCAGCAGCGTCCCGGGCCCGGGGGAGACCCAGTACTTC. The chain carries TRBV9 and TRBJ2-5; D is perhaps TRBD2 (5 bases). Trimming removed 2 bases at V and 5 bases at J, with 13 bases between. The germline V gene encodes CDR1 SGDLS and CDR2 YYNGEE. The length of the CDR3 is 14 residues.